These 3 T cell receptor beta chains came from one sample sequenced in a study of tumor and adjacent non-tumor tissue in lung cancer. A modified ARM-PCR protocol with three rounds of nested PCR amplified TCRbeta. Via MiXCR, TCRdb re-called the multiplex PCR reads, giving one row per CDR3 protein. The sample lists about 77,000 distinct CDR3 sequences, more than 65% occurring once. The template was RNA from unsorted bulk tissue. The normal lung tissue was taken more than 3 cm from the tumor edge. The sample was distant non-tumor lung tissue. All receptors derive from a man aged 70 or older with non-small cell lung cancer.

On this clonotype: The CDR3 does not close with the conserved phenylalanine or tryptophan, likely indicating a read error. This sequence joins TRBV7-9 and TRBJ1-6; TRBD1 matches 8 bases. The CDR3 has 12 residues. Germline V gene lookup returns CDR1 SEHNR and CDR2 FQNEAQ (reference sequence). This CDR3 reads CPSSDRGSPLHS. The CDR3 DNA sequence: TGTCCCAGTAGCGACAGGGGTTCACCCCTCCACTCT.

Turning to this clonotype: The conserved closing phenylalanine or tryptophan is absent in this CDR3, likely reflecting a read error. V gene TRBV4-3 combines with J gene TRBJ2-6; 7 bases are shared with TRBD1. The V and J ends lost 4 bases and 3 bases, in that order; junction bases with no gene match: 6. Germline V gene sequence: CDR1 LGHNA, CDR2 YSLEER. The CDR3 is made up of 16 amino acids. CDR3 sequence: CASSPSQGFGANVLTL. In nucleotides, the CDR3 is TGCGCCAGCAGCCCCTCACAGGGGTTTGGGGCCAACGTCCTGACTTTA.

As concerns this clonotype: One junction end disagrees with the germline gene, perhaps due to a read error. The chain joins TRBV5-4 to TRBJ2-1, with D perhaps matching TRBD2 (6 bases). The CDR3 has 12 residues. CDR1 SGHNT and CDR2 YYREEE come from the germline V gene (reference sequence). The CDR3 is CASILPGEELFF. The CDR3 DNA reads TGTGCCAGCATTTTGCCGGGGGAGGAGCTGTTCTTC.